This TCR beta chain appears in the sequencing data of a study of shared T cell receptors in the human thymus. The CDR3 is made up of 16 amino acids. Losses at the gene ends were 8 bases for V and 0 bases for J; bases not matched to a gene: 8. Germline-derived CDR1 and CDR2 are WNHNN and SYGVQD (reference sequence). In this sample, this clone turned up a few times. Profiling relied on immunoSEQ multiplex PCR, and the TCRdb table lists in-frame clones only, not all of them. The sample carries roughly 710,000 clones, approximately 85% recorded once. These sequences were also reported in another study, on human thymus T cells. That report notes: Related work found strong thymic repertoire overlap between unrelated individuals.

This sequence was found in a girl under two years old with a congenital heart defect. Material for sequencing was thymocytes. V and J are TRBV10-1 and TRBJ1-3; 9 bases line up with TRBD1. The DNA for the CDR3 is TGCGCCAGCCCTAGACAGGGGGGTTGCTCTGGAAACACCATATATTTT. Translating it yields CASPRQGGCSGNTIYF.